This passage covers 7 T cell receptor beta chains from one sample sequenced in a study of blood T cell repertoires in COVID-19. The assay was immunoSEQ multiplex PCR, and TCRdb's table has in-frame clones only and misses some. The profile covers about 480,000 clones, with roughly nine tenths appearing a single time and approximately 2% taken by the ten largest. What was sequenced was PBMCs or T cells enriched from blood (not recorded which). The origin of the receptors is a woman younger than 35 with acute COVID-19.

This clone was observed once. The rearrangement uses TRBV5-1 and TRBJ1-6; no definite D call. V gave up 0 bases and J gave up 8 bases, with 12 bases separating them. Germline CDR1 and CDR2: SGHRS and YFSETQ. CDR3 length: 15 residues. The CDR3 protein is CASSLGAGSDSPLHF. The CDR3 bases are TGCGCCAGCAGCTTGGGAGCGGGAAGCGATTCACCCCTCCACTTT.

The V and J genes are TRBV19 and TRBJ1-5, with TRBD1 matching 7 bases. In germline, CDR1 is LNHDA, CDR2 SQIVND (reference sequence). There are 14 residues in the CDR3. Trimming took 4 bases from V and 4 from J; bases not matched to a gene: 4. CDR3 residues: CASSNRGGNQPQHF. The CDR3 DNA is TGTGCCAGTAGTAACAGGGGTGGAAATCAGCCCCAGCATTTT.

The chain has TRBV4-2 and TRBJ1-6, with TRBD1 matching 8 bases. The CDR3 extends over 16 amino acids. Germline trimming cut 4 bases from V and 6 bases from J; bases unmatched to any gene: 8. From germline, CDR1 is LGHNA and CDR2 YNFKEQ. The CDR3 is CASSLTGQGGNSPLHF. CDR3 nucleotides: TGTGCCAGCAGCCTAACCGGACAGGGAGGTAATTCACCCCTCCACTTT.

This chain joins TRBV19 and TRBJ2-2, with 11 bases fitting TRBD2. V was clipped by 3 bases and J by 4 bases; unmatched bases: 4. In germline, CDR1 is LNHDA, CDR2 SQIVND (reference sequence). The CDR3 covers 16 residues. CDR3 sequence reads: CASSIWTSGFTGELFF. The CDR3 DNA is TGTGCCAGTAGTATCTGGACTAGCGGGTTCACCGGGGAGCTGTTTTTT.

In DNA form, the CDR3 reads TGTGCCTGTAACCAGGGGGGCGGTGAAGCTTTCTTT. Encoded protein: CACNQGGGEAFF. The V and J genes are TRBV28 and TRBJ1-1; 7 nucleotides align to TRBD1. This CDR3 is built from 12 residues. V gave up 11 bases and J gave up 7 bases; unmatched junction bases: 10. CDR1 and CDR2 (germline): MDHEN, SYDVKM. Based on the CDR3 plus reference TRBV28 and TRBJ1-1, the full variable domain is DVKVTQSSRYLVKRTGEKVFLECVQDMDHENMFWYRQDPGLGLRLIYFSYDVKMKEKGDIPEGYSVSREKKERFSLILESASTNQTSMYLCACNQGGGEAFFGQGTRLTVV.

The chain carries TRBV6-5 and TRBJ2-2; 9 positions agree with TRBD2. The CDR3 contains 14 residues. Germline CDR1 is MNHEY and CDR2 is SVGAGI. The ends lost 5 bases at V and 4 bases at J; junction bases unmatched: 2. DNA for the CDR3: TGTGCCAGCAGTAAGACTAGCGGCACCGGGGAGCTGTTTTTT. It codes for CASSKTSGTGELFF.

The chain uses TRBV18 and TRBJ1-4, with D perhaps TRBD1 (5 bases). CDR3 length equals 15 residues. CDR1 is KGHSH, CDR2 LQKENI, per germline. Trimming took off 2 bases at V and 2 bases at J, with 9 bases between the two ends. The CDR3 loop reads CASSPMEGTNEKLFF. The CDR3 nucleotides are TGTGCCAGCTCACCAATGGAGGGGACTAATGAAAAACTGTTTTTT. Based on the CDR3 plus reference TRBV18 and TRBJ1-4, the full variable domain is NAGVMQNPRHLVRRRGQEARLRCSPMKGHSHVYWYRQLPEEGLKFMVYLQKENIIDESGMPKERFSAEFPKEGPSILRIQQVVRGDSAAYFCASSPMEGTNEKLFFGSGTQLSVL.